The present T cell receptor (beta chain) was sequenced within a study of PD-1 blockade in classical Hodgkin lymphoma (dated by TCRdb to the early 2020s). Describing the broader study: Nivolumab dosing was 3 mg/kg intravenously every 2 weeks, continuing until either disease progression or unacceptable toxicity. To define a peripheral blood immune signature of response to PD-1 blockade in classical Hodgkin lymphoma, the study combined TCR beta sequencing with CyTOF.

Points the paper makes about the study in general: Baseline TCR diversity was reported to be lower in newly diagnosed patients than in healthy donors and to be lower still in relapsed/refractory patients. CD4+ but not CD8+ TCR diversity rose significantly by C4D1 (p=0.0027 vs p=0.16), most apparent in complete responders (p=0.02). Lower diversity was seen in patients whose nivolumab began less than 1 year after ASCT, and these patients were left out of later analyses so that immune reconstitution would not confound the results. Trial patients achieving complete response had baseline diversity similar to newly diagnosed patients, whereas partial responders and progressors had significantly lower diversity. The study was restricted to a single clinical trial cohort, and the causes of repertoire differences, possibly disease activity or prior therapy, were left undefined.

The sample's time point, from its label and the paper: cycle 4 day 1 (C4D1), after 6 weeks of nivolumab. Every trial patient had relapsed after autologous stem cell transplantation, and cohorts A, B and C differed in prior brentuximab vedotin exposure. The trial cohort included 50 to 70 patients with relapsed/refractory classical Hodgkin lymphoma, and each patient had a best overall response of complete response, partial response or progressive disease. Single-agent nivolumab was administered to trial patients in the multi-cohort phase II CheckMate 205 trial. Best overall response was determined by an independent review committee according to the 2007 International Working Group response criteria. PBMCs from the trial were collected at three points: immediately before nivolumab initiation (C1D1), and during therapy at cycle 2 day 1 and cycle 4 day 1. Peripheral blood was collected in 8 mL Vacutainer Cell Preparation Tubes, from which PBMCs were isolated by centrifugation and then cryopreserved.

A remark on this clone: The antigen this receptor binds is unknown. No base quality values were provided; no much bigger clone lies one nucleotide off.

Genomic DNA was extracted with the Qiagen DNeasy kit from unsorted PBMCs and from negatively selected CD4+ and CD8+ fractions. TCR beta CDR3 regions were amplified by immunoSEQ multiplex PCR using primers annealing to V and J segments. A synthetic immune receptor repertoire was used to minimize amplification bias, and remaining bias was computationally removed after sequencing. On the study's bioinformatics: Repertoire diversity was quantified as the Shannon entropy index using custom Python scripts. Unsorted, CD4+ and CD8+ repertoires were examined separately, except in combined analyses, for which CD4+ and CD8+ sequences were merged in silico. A clone was considered expanded if an increase in frequency of at least 2-fold after treatment relative to C1D1 was found, and a pseudocount of 0.5 was applied to clones undetected at baseline. Clones with 0 or 1 copy at C1D1 were defined as singleton clones, while clones with 2 or more copies were defined as non-singleton clones. Clones expanded in unsorted samples were assigned a CD4+, CD8+ or unknown annotation through matching of protein sequences in sorted samples from the same patient. Wilcoxon tests on paired samples were used to test changes in diversity from C1D1 to C4D1. The clones in this table, taken by TCRdb from immuneACCESS, are in-frame only. Not every clone is retained; where verified, under half of the shortfall comes from an unresolved V gene, and the cause of the rest is unknown. V and J calls and clone size are those listed in that table; D and trimming were worked out from the DNA. The sample table lists under 130,000 clones, approximately 89% of them with a count of one. Of the sample, 15% to 20% is held by the ten largest clones.

From cysteine to phenylalanine, the CDR3 is 16 amino acids long. CDR3 DNA is the only sequence kept; it has 48 bases, read in frame from the first base. Sequences LGHNA (CDR1) and YSLEER (CDR2) are obtained from the germline V gene. V is cut by 3 bases and J by 2 bases, and the space between the germline ends is 14 bases. The specimen was peripheral blood mononuclear cells (PBMCs), collected before the fourth cycle of nivolumab. The origin of this receptor is a human donor with classical Hodgkin lymphoma. This chain joins TRBV4-3 to TRBJ2-1, with the D gene not confidently named. In nucleotides, the sequence is TGCGCCAGCAGCCAGAGAGATACAGCAACCTACAATGAGCAGTTCTTC. This encodes CASSQRDTATYNEQFF.